The present entry profiles one T cell receptor (beta chain) with its context. Its antigen remains undetermined. Base qualities are not at hand, and no much larger clone is one base apart. This sample was included in a study of technical replicates of blood from a few donors (dated by TCRdb to 2017 to 2019). The V and J ends are trimmed by 6 bases and 5 bases, leaving 10 bases between them. The germline V gene provides CDR1 MNHEY and CDR2 SVGAGI. The CDR3, cysteine through phenylalanine, is 12 amino acids long. Left in the record is the CDR3 DNA by itself, 36 bases read in frame from the first base. Libraries were built with the immunoSEQ multiplex PCR assay. The source is immuneACCESS, and TCRdb retained only in-frame sequences with V and J called. Part of the clones is not carried over; for the studies checked, unresolved V genes explain less than half of this, and the remainder is unexplained. In this sample the table shows tens of thousands of clones, 97% of which occur a single time. Of the sample, 0.15% to 0.2% falls within the top ten clones.

This TCR was recovered from a human donor in good health. Sequenced sample: T cells isolated from PBMCs. The chain joins TRBV6-5 to TRBJ2-5; TRBD1 could be the D gene, as 6 bases match. For the CDR3, the sequence is CASSRGRETQYF. The DNA sequence reads TGTGCCAGCAGCAGGGGTCGGGAGACCCAGTACTTC.